The clone carrying this T cell receptor (beta chain) was seen repeatedly, ten times or more. Its antigen is unidentified. Diagnosis relied on clinical symptoms, serum thyroxine and TRAb, thyroid ultrasound and orbital computed tomography. These data come from a study of T cells in Graves' hyperthyroidism and ophthalmopathy. Points from the study as a whole: Also found in blood were most expanded thyroid clonotypes above 0.001. The model's output predicted ophthalmopathy at a median of around 6.9 months prior to onset. Using 13 V-J features, a model discriminated ophthalmopathy from stable hyperthyroidism.

Amplification of TCR beta CDR3 regions was performed using RNA transcripts as template. TCR CDR3 underwent first-round RT-PCR with the HTBI primer set. In TCRdb, the multiplex PCR reads were re-called with MiXCR into one record per CDR3 protein. The sample carries hundreds of thousands of distinct CDR3 sequences, under 15% recorded once. The germline V gene encodes CDR1 MNHNS and CDR2 SASEGT. The CDR3 extends over 14 amino acids. Trimming cost V 8 bases and J 6 bases; bases outside gene matches: 2. The sequenced material came from blood. The chain recombines TRBV6-1 with TRBJ2-2; TRBD2 agrees at 14 bases. The TCR sequence derives from a man between 18 and 35 years old with Graves' ophthalmopathy. In DNA, the CDR3 is TGTGCCAGCGGGGGACTAGCGGGAGCCGGGGAGCTGTTTTTT. Translated, it gives CASGGLAGAGELFF.